The present TCR beta chain was sequenced within a study of shared clonotypes between healthy human individuals. Sorted-subset replicate PCRs used around 200 ng of genomic DNA. This amount corresponded to about 30,000 T cell genomes. Sequencing was performed with immunoSEQ multiplex PCR; in TCRdb, only in-frame clones are kept and a portion is missing. The sample holds 2 million or so clones, approximately 95% seen once. This CDR3 has 15 amino acids. CDR1 is SGHTA and CDR2 is FQGTGA in the germline V gene. The V and J ends lost 5 bases and 2 bases respectively, with 12 bases between them. CD8 cells regarded as naive lacked CD45RO, were positively chosen for CCR7, and omitted terminally differentiated effector memory CD45RA+ cells.

This clonotype was sampled from a man aged 18 to 35 in good health. Sequenced input: naive CD8+ T cells sorted from blood. The chain couples TRBV7-3 to TRBJ2-2; D is perhaps TRBD2 (5 bases). The CDR3 is CASSPNGLNTGELFF. The CDR3 DNA follows: TGTGCCAGCAGCCCCAACGGACTTAACACCGGGGAGCTGTTTTTT.